The 26 T cell receptor beta chains listed next were all sequenced from one sample in a study of T cell responses to AZD1222 COVID-19 vaccine. This table comes from immunoSEQ multiplex PCR, and its TCRdb copy is limited to in-frame clones, with some not included. The repertoire holds about 190,000 clones, roughly 93% seen once, with approximately 0.98% in the top ten. The material sequenced was peripheral blood, taken on day 0 of AZD1222 vaccination. All receptors come from an adult in good health.

Here the CDR3 DNA reads TGTGCCAGTAGTATAAGGTACACCGGGGAGCTGTTTTTT. This codes for CASSIRYTGELFF. The chain carries TRBV19 and TRBJ2-2; D gene unclear. Trimming stripped 2 bases from V and 3 bases from J, with 4 bases between. Germline V gene data show CDR1 as LNHDA and CDR2 as SQIVND (reference sequence). This CDR3 comprises 13 residues.

This rearrangement joins TRBV18 to TRBJ2-1; D perhaps matches TRBD2 (6 bases). This CDR3 has 13 residues. The germline V gene has CDR1 KGHSH and CDR2 LQKENI. V lost 6 bases and J 3 bases, leaving 9 bases between the germline ends. For the CDR3, the DNA is TGTGCCAGCTCCCCCGGGAGCTACAATGAGCAGTTCTTC. Protein: CASSPGSYNEQFF.

The chain combines TRBV5-1 with TRBJ2-7, with 12 bases lining up with TRBD2. The CDR3 sequence is 18 residues long. The junction had 7 bases not matched to a gene; V was cut back by 0 bases and J by 0 bases. Germline lookup yields CDR1 SGHRS and CDR2 YFSETQ. CDR3 nucleotides: TGCGCCAGCAGCTTGGGTGGGCTAGCGGGAGGGCCCTCCTACGAGCAGTACTTC. Protein product: CASSLGGLAGGPSYEQYF.

The chain joins TRBV7-9 to TRBJ1-2; tentatively, D is TRBD1 (6 bases). The germline V gene has CDR1 SEHNR and CDR2 FQNEAQ (reference sequence). V was trimmed by 2 bases and J by 7 bases, leaving 17 bases between them. The CDR3 is made up of 15 amino acids. The CDR3 protein is CASSLPQGQVAGYTF. CDR3 DNA sequence: TGTGCCAGCAGCTTACCACAGGGTCAAGTAGCTGGCTACACCTTC.

This chain uses TRBV20-1 with TRBJ2-5; 7 positions agree with TRBD1. The CDR3 has 11 residues. The V gene end was trimmed by 5 bases and the J gene end by 4 bases; junction bases not matched to a gene: 1. Germline V CDR1 and CDR2: DFQATT, SNEGSKA (reference sequence). The CDR3 reads CSAYRGETQYF. DNA for the CDR3: TGCAGTGCTTACAGGGGAGAGACCCAGTACTTC.

The rearrangement joins TRBV9 to TRBJ1-1; weak D call: TRBD1 (5 bases). Deletions cut 1 base from V and 1 base from J, with 26 bases between. Looked up from germline, CDR1 is SGDLS and CDR2 is YYNGEE. The CDR3 loop spans 20 amino acids. CDR3 sequence: CASSVNPSPAGAGGNTEAFF. CDR3 sequence (DNA): TGTGCCAGCAGCGTAAACCCGAGTCCAGCCGGGGCGGGGGGGAACACTGAAGCTTTCTTT.

As regards this clone: The sample carries other DNA sequences with the same CDR3. J is TRBJ1-4 and V is TRBV5-1; 10 nucleotides agree with TRBD1. V shed 4 bases, J shed 7 bases, and the junction held 4 bases outside the gene matches. The germline gives CDR1 SGHRS, CDR2 YFSETQ. This CDR3 is built from 14 residues. CDR3 protein: CASSPGTGAEKLFF. CDR3 coding DNA: TGCGCCAGCAGCCCCGGGACAGGGGCTGAAAAACTGTTTTTT.

V is TRBV7-8 and J is TRBJ2-7; 15 bases fit TRBD2. V trimming: 3 bases; J trimming: 7 bases; junction bases outside the gene matches: 7. The CDR3 has 16 residues. The germline V gene encodes CDR1 SGHVS and CDR2 FQNEAQ. The CDR3 reads CASSLGTSGRSWEQYF. The CDR3 nucleotides read TGTGCCAGCAGCTTGGGGACTAGCGGGAGGTCGTGGGAGCAGTACTTC.

The CDR3 region is CSASENGSNEKLFF. The DNA of the CDR3 is TGCAGTGCTAGTGAAAACGGCTCAAATGAAAAACTGTTTTTT. The chain recombines TRBV20-1 with TRBJ1-4; D is unclear. This CDR3 is built from 14 residues. CDR1 DFQATT and CDR2 SNEGSKA come from the germline V gene (reference sequence). The V end was cut by 3 bases, the J end by 5 bases, with 13 bases between.

V and J are TRBV12-3 or TRBV12-4 and TRBJ1-1; D is ambiguous. The V end was cut by 5 bases, the J end by 10 bases, with 11 bases between. CDR3 length: 11 amino acids. The CDR3 reads CASSVGELAFF. CDR3 DNA sequence: TGTGCCAGCAGTGTGGGTGAGTTAGCTTTCTTT.

The chain combines TRBV5-6 with TRBJ2-2; D is undetermined. CDR1 and CDR2 (germline): SGHDT, YYEEEE. Between the trimmed V and J ends, which lost 4 bases and 5 bases, there was a span of 9 bases. The CDR3 totals 13 residues. CDR3 residues: CASSHLGTGELFF. DNA of the CDR3: TGTGCCAGCAGCCACCTGGGTACCGGGGAGCTGTTTTTT.

The chain combines TRBV27 with TRBJ2-1; 7 nucleotides line up with TRBD2. CDR1 and CDR2 from the germline V gene are MNHEY and SMNVEV (reference sequence). The CDR3 covers 15 residues. V gave up 8 bases and J gave up 4 bases; unmatched junction bases: 11. This chain's CDR3 is CASGTGSGPYNEQFF. The CDR3, as DNA: TGTGCCAGCGGAACGGGTAGCGGGCCTTACAATGAGCAGTTCTTC.

CDR3 residues: CASSQSRGPNTEAFF. The CDR3 nucleotides read TGCGCCAGCAGCCAGTCGCGGGGCCCGAACACTGAAGCTTTCTTT. V and J are TRBV4-1 and TRBJ1-1; tentative D call: TRBD1 (5 bases). Looked up from germline, CDR1 is MGHRA and CDR2 is YSYEKL. Trimming removed 3 bases from V and 1 base from J, with 12 bases in between. The CDR3 length is 15 residues.

J is TRBJ2-5 and V is TRBV19; possibly TRBD1 for D (6 bases). CDR1 and CDR2 (germline): LNHDA, SQIVND (reference sequence). The CDR3 runs to 16 residues. The V end lost 6 bases, the J end lost 5 bases, and 22 bases lay between the germline ends. CDR3 region: CASSHGWDTGSETQYF. CDR3 nucleotide sequence: TGTGCCAGTAGCCATGGCTGGGACACCGGGTCTGAGACCCAGTACTTC. The complete variable domain, with remaining parts taken from reference TRBV19 and TRBJ2-5, reads DGGITQSPKYLFRKEGQNVTLSCEQNLNHDAMYWYRQDPGQGLRLIYYSQIVNDFQKGDIAEGYSVSREKKESFPLTVTSAQKNPTAFYLCASSHGWDTGSETQYFGPGTRLLVL.

The J gene is TRBJ2-1, the V gene TRBV6-2 or TRBV6-3; tentatively, D is TRBD1 (6 bases). Per the germline V gene, CDR1 is MNHEY and CDR2 is SVGEGT. V was pared by 6 bases and J by 5 bases, with 14 bases between. The CDR3 loop spans 14 amino acids. The CDR3 is CASSIIGTNNEQFF. CDR3 sequence (DNA): TGTGCCAGCAGCATAATCGGGACAAACAATGAGCAGTTCTTC.

This clone appeared a single time. This rearrangement joins TRBV11-2 to TRBJ2-3; 9 nucleotides align to TRBD2. With V trimmed by 1 base and J by 3 bases, 5 bases remained unmatched. The CDR3 has 16 residues. Germline V CDR1 and CDR2: SGHAT, FQNNGV. CDR3 in amino acids: CASSLGASGITDTQYF. The CDR3 DNA reads as TGTGCCAGCAGCTTAGGGGCTAGCGGGATAACAGATACGCAGTATTTT.

This chain links TRBV5-6 with TRBJ2-7, with D unresolved. Trimming removed 0 bases from V and 4 bases from J, with 14 bases in between. Germline lookup yields CDR1 SGHDT and CDR2 YYEEEE. The CDR3 consists of 15 residues. CDR3 bases: TGTGCCAGCAGCTTGGATGGTTATTCGGGTTACGAGCAGTACTTC. Its translation: CASSLDGYSGYEQYF.

V gene TRBV6-2 or TRBV6-3 combines with J gene TRBJ1-1; 7 bases line up with TRBD1. J gave up 1 base and V 2 bases, and 4 bases lay outside the gene matches. This CDR3 comprises 15 residues. The germline V gene encodes CDR1 MNHEY and CDR2 SVGEGT. CDR3 amino acids: CASSYTGQANTEAFF. The CDR3 region has the DNA TGTGCCAGCAGTTACACCGGACAGGCGAACACTGAAGCTTTCTTT.

The rearrangement links TRBV19 to TRBJ2-7; perhaps TRBD2 as D (5 bases). This CDR3 contains 12 residues. The V and J ends lost 5 bases and 1 base respectively, with 6 bases between them. Germline assignment: CDR1 LNHDA and CDR2 SQIVND (reference sequence). CDR3 bases: TGTGCCAGTAGTCCGGGATCCTACGAGCAGTACTTC. This codes for CASSPGSYEQYF.

The chain couples TRBV5-4 to TRBJ1-4; the D is unclear. Germline values: CDR1 SGHNT, CDR2 YYREEE (reference sequence). CDR3 length: 13 amino acids. The V gene lost 4 bases and the J gene lost 5 bases, with 9 bases spanning the gap. CDR3 DNA sequence: TGTGCCAGCAGCCCAAGGCAGAATGAAAAACTGTTTTTT. Residues: CASSPRQNEKLFF.

This chain connects TRBV21-1 to TRBJ2-7; TRBD1 is the table's D call, not checked against the DNA. TRBV21-1 is a documented pseudogene. CDR3 length: 16 amino acids. In DNA, the CDR3 is TGTGCCAGCAGCAGGGCGAGACAGGGCGATCTTTACGAGCAGTACTTC. This sequence encodes CASSRARQGDLYEQYF.

This clone has a handful of counts. V gene TRBV2 combines with J gene TRBJ2-5; D is unclear. The ends were cut back, 4 bases at V and 2 bases at J, with 8 bases in the middle. CDR1 is SNHLY, CDR2 FYNNEI, per germline. The CDR3 loop spans 13 amino acids. The DNA for the CDR3 is TGTGCCAGCAGTGGAGAACAGCAAGAGACCCAGTACTTC. Protein product: CASSGEQQETQYF. Together with reference TRBV2 and TRBJ2-5, the CDR3 gives the full variable domain: EPEVTQTPSHQVTQMGQEVILRCVPISNHLYFYWYRQILGQKVEFLVSFYNNEISEKSEIFDDQFSVERPDGSNFTLKIRSTKLEDSAMYFCASSGEQQETQYFGPGTRLLVL.

The rearrangement links TRBV4-2 to TRBJ2-1; the D is unclear. Per germline, CDR1 LGHNA and CDR2 YNFKEQ. CDR3 length equals 17 residues. V was clipped by 0 bases and J by 0 bases, with 12 bases between them. The DNA of the CDR3 is TGTGCCAGCAGCCAAGAGCTGGTATCGGGCTCCTACAATGAGCAGTTCTTC. Translation: CASSQELVSGSYNEQFF.

The chain is built from TRBV2 and TRBJ2-1; no clear D gene. The CDR3 sequence is 15 residues long. V lost 8 bases to trimming and J lost 3 bases, with 17 bases between them. Germline V gene sequence: CDR1 SNHLY, CDR2 FYNNEI. In DNA, the CDR3 is TGTGCCAGCCTCCTAGGTCCCCTAGACTACAATGAGCAGTTCTTC. Protein: CASLLGPLDYNEQFF.

V usage is TRBV13 and J usage is TRBJ2-7, with 15 bases that match TRBD2. The CDR3 extends over 18 amino acids. The V gene end was trimmed by 4 bases and the J gene end by 0 bases; junction bases not matched to a gene: 7. The germline V gene encodes CDR1 PRHDT and CDR2 FYEKMQ (reference sequence). The CDR3 nucleotides are TGTGCCAGCAGCTCTGGACTAGCGGGGGGGCTGAGCTCCTACGAGCAGTACTTC. As protein: CASSSGLAGGLSSYEQYF.

The chain employs TRBV7-9 and TRBJ2-1; TRBD2 matches 11 bases. The length of the CDR3 is 17 residues. Trimming cost V 2 bases and J 6 bases; bases outside gene matches: 9. Germline V CDR1 and CDR2: SEHNR, FQNEAQ (reference sequence). CDR3 protein: CASSLPSTSGNINEQFF. For the CDR3, the DNA is TGTGCCAGCAGCTTACCCTCGACTAGCGGGAACATCAATGAGCAGTTCTTC.